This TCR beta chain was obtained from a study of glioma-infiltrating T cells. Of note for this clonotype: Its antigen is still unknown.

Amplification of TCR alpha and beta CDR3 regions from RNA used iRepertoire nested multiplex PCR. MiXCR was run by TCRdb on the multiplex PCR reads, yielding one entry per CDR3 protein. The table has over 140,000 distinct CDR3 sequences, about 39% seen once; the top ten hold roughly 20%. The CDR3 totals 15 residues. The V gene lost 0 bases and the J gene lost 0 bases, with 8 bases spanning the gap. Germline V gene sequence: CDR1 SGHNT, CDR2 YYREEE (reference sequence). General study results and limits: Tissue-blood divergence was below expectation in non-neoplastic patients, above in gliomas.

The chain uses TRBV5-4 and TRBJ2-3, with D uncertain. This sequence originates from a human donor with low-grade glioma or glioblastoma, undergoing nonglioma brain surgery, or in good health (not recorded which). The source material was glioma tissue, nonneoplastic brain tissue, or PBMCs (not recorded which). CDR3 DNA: TGTGCCAGCAGCTTGGTGCTGACTAGCACAGATACGCAGTATTTT. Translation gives CASSLVLTSTDTQYF.